This TCR beta chain is drawn from a study of T cell responses to AZD1222 COVID-19 vaccine. Trimming pared 7 bases from V and 5 bases from J, leaving 11 bases between. Germline-derived CDR1 and CDR2 are ENHRY and SYGVKD. The CDR3 spans 12 residues. Sequenced by immunoSEQ multiplex PCR; TCRdb stores in-frame clones only, minus some. The table lists about 120,000 clones, just over 85% of them singletons. The origin of this receptor is an adult who received the AZD1222 COVID-19 vaccine. The chain has TRBV10-3 and TRBJ2-5; D possibly corresponds to TRBD2 (5 bases). Sequencing used peripheral blood, obtained 28 days after the second AZD1222 dose. CDR3 region: CAIKDFGETQYF. The DNA of the CDR3 is TGTGCCATCAAGGACTTTGGGGAGACCCAGTACTTC.